These 22 T cell receptor beta chains came from one sample sequenced in a study of shared clonotypes between healthy human individuals. Method: immunoSEQ multiplex PCR; TCRdb's copy keeps in-frame clones and lacks some. The top ten hold about 0.32% of the sample, which has roughly 410,000 clones, 95% to 97% seen once. The specimen sequenced was memory CD8+ T cells sorted from blood. Subset: CD45RO+ cells pooled with CCR7-negative TemRA cells. The receptors come from a man aged 25 to 45 in good health.

The genes are TRBV7-9 and TRBJ2-5; 7 bases align to TRBD2. The CDR3 has 16 amino acids. The ends lost 1 base at V and 1 base at J; junction bases unmatched: 6. Germline CDR1 reads SEHNR; CDR2 reads FQNEAQ (reference sequence). CDR3 bases: TGTGCCAGCAGCTTAGAGGGACTAACCCGCCAAGAGACCCAGTACTTC. Amino acid sequence: CASSLEGLTRQETQYF.

This clone was counted once. The J gene is TRBJ2-4, the V gene TRBV30; maybe TRBD1 (5 bases). This CDR3 contains 15 residues. Germline CDR1 GTSNPN, CDR2 SVGIG (reference sequence). Trimming cost V 2 bases and J 1 base, with 12 bases left between them. CDR3: CAWSLSGFAKNIQYF. The CDR3 nucleotides are TGTGCCTGGAGTTTATCAGGGTTCGCCAAAAACATTCAGTACTTC.

The CDR3 nucleotides are TGTGCCAGCAGCTCGGGACGTCGGGGCACTGAAGCTTTCTTT. Its translation is CASSSGRRGTEAFF. The chain has TRBV5-6 and TRBJ1-1; perhaps TRBD1 as D (5 bases). Germline values: CDR1 SGHDT, CDR2 YYEEEE. V was clipped by 3 bases and J by 4 bases, with 13 bases between them. The CDR3 runs 14 residues.

The chain combines TRBV9 with TRBJ2-5; D is ambiguous. The CDR3 sequence is 13 residues long. V lost 0 bases to trimming and J lost 4 bases, with 7 bases between them. The germline gives CDR1 SGDLS, CDR2 YYNGEE. CDR3 residues: CASSVAFGETQYF. The CDR3 DNA follows: TGTGCCAGCAGCGTAGCGTTCGGAGAGACCCAGTACTTC.

This clone was seen once. The gene calls are TRBV27 and TRBJ2-7; D not certain. This CDR3 has 13 residues. V lost 4 bases and J lost 0, with 7 bases in between. Germline CDR1 reads MNHEY; CDR2 reads SMNVEV (reference sequence). Here the CDR3 DNA reads TGTGCCAGCAGTTCCACTTACTCCTACGAGCAGTACTTC. It translates to CASSSTYSYEQYF.

The chain couples TRBV6-1 to TRBJ2-7; D gene uncertain. The ends were cut back, 6 bases at V and 7 bases at J, with 10 bases in the middle. The CDR3 sequence is 11 residues long. From germline, CDR1 is MNHNS and CDR2 SASEGT. CDR3 nucleotides: TGTGCCAGCAGGGAAACGCGAGAGCAGTACTTC. Amino acids: CASRETREQYF.

The chain combines TRBV7-8 with TRBJ2-3; tentatively, D is TRBD1 (5 bases). CDR3 length equals 14 residues. With 8 bases removed from V and 5 bases from J, the gap between germline ends came to 17 bases. Germline V CDR1 and CDR2: SGHVS, FQNEAQ. The CDR3 region is CASSQLGPQDTQYF. The CDR3 coding sequence is TGTGCCAGCTCCCAGCTGGGGCCCCAAGATACGCAGTATTTT.

The rearrangement links TRBV14 to TRBJ2-3; D not certain. Germline CDR1 reads SGHDN; CDR2 reads FVKESK. V was clipped by 0 bases and J by 6 bases, with 10 bases between them. The CDR3 length is 14 residues. The CDR3 DNA reads TGTGCCAGCAGCCAAGAGAGGCGAGCGGATACGCAGTATTTT. It is translated as CASSQERRADTQYF.

About this clone: Additional DNA sequences in this sample encode the identical CDR3. The chain carries TRBV18 and TRBJ1-2; no definite D call. V dropped 2 bases and J dropped 0 bases, with 4 bases sitting between them. CDR3 length: 13 amino acids. Germline V gene lookup returns CDR1 KGHSH and CDR2 LQKENI. The CDR3 nucleotides read TGTGCCAGCTCACCAGGGCCTAACTATGGCTACACCTTC. Protein sequence: CASSPGPNYGYTF.

Concerning this clone: A read error may account for a junction end that differs from germline. The chain combines TRBV6-1 with TRBJ1-2; 9 positions agree with TRBD1. The CDR3 sequence is 14 residues long. Germline V gene data show CDR1 as MNHNS and CDR2 as SASEGT. The CDR3 nucleotides are TGTGCCGGCAGTGAAAACAGGGGGCCCTATGGCTACACCTTC. Translated: CAGSENRGPYGYTF.

The chain employs TRBV5-6 and TRBJ1-2; the match to TRBD1 covers 12 bases. This CDR3 has 17 amino acids. Germline CDR1 is SGHDT and CDR2 is YYEEEE. With V trimmed by 4 bases and J by 8 bases, 15 bases remained unmatched. In DNA, the CDR3 is TGTGCCAGCAGCCTCAAAAGTCCGGGACAGGGGGCGCGGGGCTACACCTTC. Residues: CASSLKSPGQGARGYTF.

This clone showed up just once. The chain has TRBV28 and TRBJ2-3; 9 positions agree with TRBD2. This CDR3 is 15 amino acids long. The germline gives CDR1 MDHEN, CDR2 SYDVKM. With V trimmed by 3 bases and J by 4 bases, 5 bases remained unmatched. CDR3 protein: CASSFLGTSSDTQYF. The CDR3 DNA reads TGTGCCAGCAGTTTTCTCGGGACTAGCTCAGATACGCAGTATTTT.

The chain employs TRBV7-2 and TRBJ1-5; D might be TRBD1 (5 bases). V was pared by 5 bases and J by 0 bases, with 8 bases between. CDR1 is SGHTA, CDR2 FQGNSA, per germline. This CDR3 comprises 14 residues. CDR3 sequence (DNA): TGTGCCAGCAGCCCGACAGTTAGCAATCAGCCCCAGCATTTT. This gives the protein CASSPTVSNQPQHF.

The chain is built from TRBV7-9 and TRBJ1-4; tentative D call: TRBD1 (5 bases). The CDR3 loop spans 14 amino acids. The V gene lost 8 bases and the J gene lost 8 bases, with 18 bases spanning the gap. CDR1 is SEHNR and CDR2 is FQNEAQ in the germline V gene (reference sequence). The CDR3 region is CASHQLGVGEKLFF. Here the CDR3 DNA reads TGTGCCAGCCACCAGTTAGGGGTAGGGGAAAAACTGTTTTTT.

The genes are TRBV9 and TRBJ2-2, with 12 bases fitting TRBD2. There are 21 residues in the CDR3. V dropped 3 bases and J dropped 0; count of bases not matched to a gene: 15. CDR1 and CDR2 (germline): SGDLS, YYNGEE. For the CDR3, the DNA is TGTGCCAGCAGCGCAGCCGGGACTAGCGGGCAAAAGGATACGAACACCGGGGAGCTGTTTTTT. Residues: CASSAAGTSGQKDTNTGELFF.

The genes are TRBV29-1 and TRBJ1-2; D gene unclear. The length of the CDR3 is 14 residues. Trimming took 0 bases from V and 2 from J, leaving 10 bases between them. CDR1 and CDR2 (germline): SQVTM, ANQGSEA. CDR3 nucleotides: TGCAGCGTTGAAGAAAGAGGGCCCAACTATGGCTACACCTTC. Encoded protein: CSVEERGPNYGYTF.

This clone was detected a few times. The genes are TRBV4-2 and TRBJ1-1; D is unclear. Germline CDR1 and CDR2: LGHNA and YNFKEQ. The V gene lost 2 bases and the J gene lost 7 bases, with 8 bases spanning the gap. The CDR3 totals 12 residues. CDR3 coding DNA: TGTGCCAGCAGCCAACCAAGGCGTGAAGCTTTCTTT. This encodes CASSQPRREAFF.

The chain employs TRBV2 and TRBJ2-1, with TRBD2 matching 11 bases. Germline V gives CDR1 SNHLY, CDR2 FYNNEI. J gave up 7 bases and V 6 bases, and 8 bases lay outside the gene matches. The CDR3 extends over 15 amino acids. The CDR3: CASRRLAGFMNEQFF. The CDR3 nucleotides read TGTGCCAGCAGGAGACTAGCGGGATTTATGAATGAGCAGTTCTTC.

DNA for the CDR3: TGTGCCAGTACTAGCGTAGGTCCCAATGAGCAGTTCTTC. This gives the protein CASTSVGPNEQFF. This sequence joins TRBV19 and TRBJ2-1; tentatively, D is TRBD2 (6 bases). Trimming pared 7 bases from V and 6 bases from J, leaving 13 bases between. Germline CDR1 reads LNHDA; CDR2 reads SQIVND (reference sequence). The CDR3 contains 13 residues. The full variable domain, in which reference TRBV19 and TRBJ2-1 provide the parts outside the CDR3, is DGGITQSPKYLFRKEGQNVTLSCEQNLNHDAMYWYRQDPGQGLRLIYYSQIVNDFQKGDIAEGYSVSREKKESFPLTVTSAQKNPTAFYLCASTSVGPNEQFFGPGTRLTVL.

The V call is TRBV29-1, the J call TRBJ2-7; TRBD1 agrees at 7 bases. Germline CDR1 is SQVTM and CDR2 is ANQGSEA. This CDR3 is 13 amino acids long. The V gene end was trimmed by 4 bases and the J gene end by 4 bases; junction bases not matched to a gene: 7. In nucleotides, the CDR3 is TGCAGCGTTGCTGACAGGGCCGGGTACGAGCAGTACTTC. Translated: CSVADRAGYEQYF.

V is TRBV2 and J is TRBJ2-7, with no clear D. The CDR3 totals 13 residues. Germline assignment: CDR1 SNHLY and CDR2 FYNNEI. Trimming shortened V by 7 bases and J by 3 bases, and 13 bases separated the two germline ends. CDR3 sequence: CASTGRRGYEQYF. CDR3 in DNA: TGTGCCAGCACCGGGCGGCGTGGCTACGAGCAGTACTTC.

The chain links TRBV2 to TRBJ2-7; TRBD1 might be the D (5 bases). V lost 0 bases and J lost 2, with 8 bases in between. Germline CDR1 reads SNHLY; CDR2 reads FYNNEI. The length of the CDR3 is 14 residues. The CDR3 spells CASSEAVGAYEQYF. The DNA for the CDR3 is TGTGCCAGCAGTGAAGCGGTAGGGGCCTACGAGCAGTACTTC.